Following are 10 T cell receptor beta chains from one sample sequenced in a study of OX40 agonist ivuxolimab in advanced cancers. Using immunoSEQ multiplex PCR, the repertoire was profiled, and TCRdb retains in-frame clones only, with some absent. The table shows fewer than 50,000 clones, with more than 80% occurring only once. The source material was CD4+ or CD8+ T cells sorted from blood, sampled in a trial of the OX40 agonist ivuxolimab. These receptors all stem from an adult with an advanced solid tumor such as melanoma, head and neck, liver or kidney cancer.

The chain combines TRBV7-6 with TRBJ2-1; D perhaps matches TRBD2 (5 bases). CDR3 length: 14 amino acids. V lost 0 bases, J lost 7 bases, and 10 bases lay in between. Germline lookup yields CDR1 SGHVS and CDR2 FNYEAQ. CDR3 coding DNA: TGTGCCAGCAGCTTAGCGGGAGAATGGAATGAGCAGTTCTTC. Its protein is CASSLAGEWNEQFF.

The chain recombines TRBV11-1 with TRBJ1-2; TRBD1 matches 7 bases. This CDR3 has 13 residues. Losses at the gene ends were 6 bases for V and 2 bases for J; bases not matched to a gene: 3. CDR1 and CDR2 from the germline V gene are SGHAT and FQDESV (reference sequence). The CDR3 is CASRQDRNYGYTF. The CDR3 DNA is TGTGCCAGCAGGCAGGACAGGAACTATGGCTACACCTTC.

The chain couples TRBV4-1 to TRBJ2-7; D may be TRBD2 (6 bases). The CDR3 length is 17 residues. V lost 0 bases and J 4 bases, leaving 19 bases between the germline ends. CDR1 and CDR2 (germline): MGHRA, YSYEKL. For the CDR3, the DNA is TGCGCCAGCAGCCAAGAAGTAAGACCAGGTCGGGGGTACGAGCAGTACTTC. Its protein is CASSQEVRPGRGYEQYF.

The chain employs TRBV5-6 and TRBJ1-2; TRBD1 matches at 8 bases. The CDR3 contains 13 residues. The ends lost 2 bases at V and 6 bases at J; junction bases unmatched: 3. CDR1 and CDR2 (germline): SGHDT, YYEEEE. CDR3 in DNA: TGTGCCAGCAGCTTCGACAGGGGAAATGGCTACACCTTC. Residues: CASSFDRGNGYTF.

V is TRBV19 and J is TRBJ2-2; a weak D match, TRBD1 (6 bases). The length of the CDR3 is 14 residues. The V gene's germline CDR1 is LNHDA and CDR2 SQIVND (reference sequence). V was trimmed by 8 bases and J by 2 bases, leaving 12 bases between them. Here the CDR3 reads CASVWGPNTGELFF. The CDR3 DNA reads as TGTGCCAGTGTTTGGGGGCCTAACACCGGGGAGCTGTTTTTT.

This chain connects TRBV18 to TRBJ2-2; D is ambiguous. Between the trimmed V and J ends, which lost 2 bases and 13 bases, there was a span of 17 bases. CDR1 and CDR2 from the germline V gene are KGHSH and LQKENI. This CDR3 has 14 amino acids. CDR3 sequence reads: CASSPVGRPVGLFF. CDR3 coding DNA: TGTGCCAGCTCACCAGTCGGAAGACCGGTCGGGCTGTTTTTT.

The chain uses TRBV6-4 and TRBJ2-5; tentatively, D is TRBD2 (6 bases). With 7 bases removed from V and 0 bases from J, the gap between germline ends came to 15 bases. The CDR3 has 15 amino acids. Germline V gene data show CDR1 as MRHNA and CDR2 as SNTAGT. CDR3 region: CASTRAGWDQETQYF. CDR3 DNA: TGTGCCAGCACCAGGGCGGGATGGGACCAAGAGACCCAGTACTTC.

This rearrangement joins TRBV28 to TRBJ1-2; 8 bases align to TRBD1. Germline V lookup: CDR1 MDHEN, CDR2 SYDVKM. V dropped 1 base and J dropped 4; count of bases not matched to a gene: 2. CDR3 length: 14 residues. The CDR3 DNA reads TGTGCCAGCAGTTTATACAGGGGGGTCTATGGCTACACCTTC. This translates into CASSLYRGVYGYTF.

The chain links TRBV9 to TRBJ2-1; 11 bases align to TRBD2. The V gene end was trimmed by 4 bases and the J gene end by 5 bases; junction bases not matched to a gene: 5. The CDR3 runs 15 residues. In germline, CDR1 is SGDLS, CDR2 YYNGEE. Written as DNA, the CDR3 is TGTGCCAGCAGCCGTGCTAGCGGGAGGCACAATGAGCAGTTCTTC. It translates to CASSRASGRHNEQFF.

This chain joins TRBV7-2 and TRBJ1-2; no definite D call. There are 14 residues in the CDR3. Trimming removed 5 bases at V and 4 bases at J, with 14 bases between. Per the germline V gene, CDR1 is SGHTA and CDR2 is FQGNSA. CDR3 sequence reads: CASSPPQPSYGYTF. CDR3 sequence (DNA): TGTGCCAGCAGCCCCCCCCAGCCCAGCTATGGCTACACCTTC.